This is a list of T cell receptor beta chains from one sample in a study of CD8+ T cells in alopecia areata. Measured with immunoSEQ multiplex PCR; TCRdb has only the in-frame clones, and not every one. The sample includes 80,000 to 100,000 clones, 44% of them seen just once. The sample in question was CD8+ T cells sorted from blood, obtained at week 24, from a patient treated with tofacitinib. The receptors stem from a human donor with alopecia areata. The CDR3 runs from the conserved cysteine through the conserved F or W. Fields, in order: J gene, clone size, D gene, CDR3 length, V gene, CDR3 DNA, CDR3 protein. A D gene is named only where the DNA matches it firmly. A clone size is listed for some rows: how often the clone was seen (once, few, many), or a class if it is expanded.

TRBJ2-5	few	-	15	TRBV4-3	TGCGCCAGCAGCCAAGATAGCGACTCCGGGGAGACCCAGTACTTC	CASSQDSDSGETQYF
TRBJ2-3	few	TRBD2	13	TRBV9	TGTGCCAGCAGCGCTAGCGGGACAGATACGCAGTATTTT	CASSASGTDTQYF
TRBJ2-3	-	TRBD1	16	TRBV5-1	TGCGCCAGCAGCCTTCCCGTGGGACAGGGAACAGATACGCAGTATTTT	CASSLPVGQGTDTQYF
TRBJ2-5	few	-	17	TRBV25-1	TGTGCCAGCAGTGAATATATTCGGGCTAGCGCTGTTGAGACCCAGTACTTC	CASSEYIRASAVETQYF
TRBJ1-1	-	TRBD1	15	TRBV4-1	TGCGCCAGCAGCCACCCCCAGGGGGTAGACACTGAAGCTTTCTTT	CASSHPQGVDTEAFF
TRBJ2-1	-	-	13	TRBV27	TGTGCCAGCAGTGGCCGGGGGCCTAATGAGCAGTTCTTC	CASSGRGPNEQFF
TRBJ1-1	few	-	16	TRBV19	TGTGCCCACCGCGCGTCAGGGGTGGGCCTGGCCACTGAAGCTTTCTTT	CAHRASGVGLATEAFF
TRBJ2-3	once	TRBD2	13	TRBV6-5	TGTGCCAGCAGTTTCGGGAGGCGGGATACGCAGTATTTT	CASSFGRRDTQYF
TRBJ1-5	few	-	15	TRBV5-1	TGCGCCAGCAGCCTCGGGGAGGGGACGTATCAGCCCCAGCATTTT	CASSLGEGTYQPQHF
TRBJ2-5	-	-	15	TRBV13	TGTGCCAGCAGCCTCCGGGGGCAAAATCAAGAGACCCAGTACTTC	CASSLRGQNQETQYF
TRBJ2-6	-	TRBD1	18	TRBV5-1	TGCGCCAGCAGCACCGGGACAGGGGGATCTACTGGGGCCAACGTCCTGACTTTC	CASSTGTGGSTGANVLTF
TRBJ2-6	-	-	18	TRBV9	TGTGCCAGCAGCGTACCGGGACTAGGGGGCGGCGGGGCCAACGTCCTGACTTTC	CASSVPGLGGGGANVLTF
TRBJ2-7	-	-	13	TRBV9	TGTGCCAGCAGCGTCGGACAGAACTACGAGCAGTACTTC	CASSVGQNYEQYF
TRBJ2-1	-	TRBD1	15	TRBV6-5	TGTGCCAGCAGTTCTAACACAGGGGTAGGCAATGAGCAGTTCTTC	CASSSNTGVGNEQFF
TRBJ1-1	-	-	14	TRBV6-5	TGTGCCAGCAGTCCAGGGGTTGGGGGCACTGAAGCTTTCTTT	CASSPGVGGTEAFF
TRBJ2-7	many	-	14	TRBV4-3	TGCGCCAGCAGCCAAGATCTGGAGGCAGACGGGCAGTACTTC	CASSQDLEADGQYF
TRBJ1-1	few	TRBD1	15	TRBV6-5	TGTGCCAGCAGTTACGGGACAGGGTCGGGCACTGAAGCTTTCTTT	CASSYGTGSGTEAFF
TRBJ1-1	-	-	10	TRBV29-1	TGCAGCGGGGGGGGAACTGAAGCTTTCTTT	CSGGGTEAFF
TRBJ2-1	-	TRBD2	17	TRBV9	TGTGCCAGCAGCGCCGGAGGGTGGGAGGGCTCCTACAATGAGCAGTTCTTC	CASSAGGWEGSYNEQFF
TRBJ2-3	once	-	15	TRBV5-1	TGCGCCAGCAGCTTGGTTGGCGGCGAAGGAGATACGCAGTATTTT	CASSLVGGEGDTQYF
TRBJ2-3	-	-	13	TRBV29-1	TGCAGCGTTGACGGGATCCTCACAGATACGCAGTATTTT	CSVDGILTDTQYF
TRBJ1-5	-	-	15	TRBV7-2	TGTGCCAGCAGCCCCCGGTTGGATAGCAATCAGCCCCAGCATTTT	CASSPRLDSNQPQHF
TRBJ2-1	-	-	15	TRBV5-1	TGCGCCAGCAGCCACCCGGAGGAGGGCTACAATGAGCAGTTCTTC	CASSHPEEGYNEQFF
TRBJ2-1	-	-	15	TRBV7-2	TGTGCCAGCAGCCCCAGTGAGGGACCTTACAATGAGCAGTTCTTC	CASSPSEGPYNEQFF
TRBJ2-7	few	TRBD1	16	TRBV2	TGTGCCAGCAGTCAAACCCGGGACAGGGTGAACTACGAGCAGTACTTC	CASSQTRDRVNYEQYF
TRBJ2-3	few	-	13	TRBV25-1	TGTGCCAGCAGTAGGACCAGCACAGATACGCAGTATTTT	CASSRTSTDTQYF
TRBJ2-5	-	TRBD2	16	TRBV5-4	TGTGCCAGCAGCTTGCCCCTAGCGGGAGGGTTGGAGACCCAGTACTTC	CASSLPLAGGLETQYF
TRBJ2-7	-	TRBD2	12	TRBV9	TGTGCCAGCAGTGGACTAGCGGACGAGCAGTACTTC	CASSGLADEQYF
TRBJ2-5	-	-	13	TRBV11-2	TGTGCCAGCAGCTCTAGGTCATGGGAGACCCAGTACTTC	CASSSRSWETQYF
TRBJ1-5	few	-	12	TRBV19	TGTGCCAGTAGTTTCCCCTCCCAGCCCCAGCATTTT	CASSFPSQPQHF
TRBJ2-2	-	-	14	TRBV7-9	TGTGCCAACAGTGGGCTTGGTATCACCGGGGAGCTGTTTTTT	CANSGLGITGELFF
TRBJ2-7	-	-	14	TRBV4-1	TGCGCCAGCAGCCAAGATATCACGTCCTACGAGCAGTACTTC	CASSQDITSYEQYF
TRBJ2-5	-	-	17	TRBV9	TGTGCCAGCAGCGATGGGGGGAAATCAGGGAAAGGAGAGACCCAGTACTTC	CASSDGGKSGKGETQYF
TRBJ1-1	-	-	15	TRBV19	TGTGCCAGTAGTATAGGGGCGGCGGGGATCACTGAAGCTTTCTTT	CASSIGAAGITEAFF
TRBJ2-7	few	TRBD1	15	TRBV27	TGTGCCAGCAGGAGAGGGGGCCCTTCGAGCTACGAGCAGTACTTC	CASRRGGPSSYEQYF